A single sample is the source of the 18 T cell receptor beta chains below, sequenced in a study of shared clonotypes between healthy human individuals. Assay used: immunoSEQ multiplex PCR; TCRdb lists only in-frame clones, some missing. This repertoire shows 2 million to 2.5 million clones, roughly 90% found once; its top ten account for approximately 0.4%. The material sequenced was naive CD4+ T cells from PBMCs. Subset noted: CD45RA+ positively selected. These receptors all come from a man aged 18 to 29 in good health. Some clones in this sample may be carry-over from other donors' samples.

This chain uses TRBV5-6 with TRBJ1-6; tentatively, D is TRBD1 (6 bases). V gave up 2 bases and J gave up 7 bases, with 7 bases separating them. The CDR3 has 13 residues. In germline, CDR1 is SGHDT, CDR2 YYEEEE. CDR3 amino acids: CASSFQGNSPLHF. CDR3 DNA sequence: TGTGCCAGCAGCTTCCAGGGGAATTCACCCCTCCACTTT.

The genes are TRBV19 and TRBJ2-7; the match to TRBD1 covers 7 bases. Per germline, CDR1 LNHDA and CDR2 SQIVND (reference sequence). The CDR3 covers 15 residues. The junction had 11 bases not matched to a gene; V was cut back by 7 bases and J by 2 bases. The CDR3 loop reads CASKGPRQGAYEQYF. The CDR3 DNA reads TGTGCCAGTAAGGGACCCCGTCAGGGGGCCTACGAGCAGTACTTC.

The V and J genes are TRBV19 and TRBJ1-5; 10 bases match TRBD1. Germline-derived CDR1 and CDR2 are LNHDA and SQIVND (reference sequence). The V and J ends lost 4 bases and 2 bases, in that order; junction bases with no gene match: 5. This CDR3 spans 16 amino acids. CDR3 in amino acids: CASSRDRGQGNQPQHF. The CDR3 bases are TGTGCCAGTAGTAGAGACAGGGGGCAGGGCAATCAGCCCCAGCATTTT.

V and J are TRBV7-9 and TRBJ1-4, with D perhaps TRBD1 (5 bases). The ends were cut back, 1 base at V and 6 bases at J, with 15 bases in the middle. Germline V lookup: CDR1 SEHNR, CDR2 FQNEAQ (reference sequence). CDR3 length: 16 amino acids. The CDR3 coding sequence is TGTGCCAGCAGCTTAGTGAGGGACCACCCGGATGAAAAACTGTTTTTT. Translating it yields CASSLVRDHPDEKLFF.

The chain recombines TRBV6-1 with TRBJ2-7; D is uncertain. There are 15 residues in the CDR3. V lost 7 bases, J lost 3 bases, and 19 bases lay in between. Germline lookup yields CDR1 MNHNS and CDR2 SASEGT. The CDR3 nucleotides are TGTGCCAGCAAACCCATAACCACAAGACACTACGAGCAGTACTTC. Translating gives CASKPITTRHYEQYF.

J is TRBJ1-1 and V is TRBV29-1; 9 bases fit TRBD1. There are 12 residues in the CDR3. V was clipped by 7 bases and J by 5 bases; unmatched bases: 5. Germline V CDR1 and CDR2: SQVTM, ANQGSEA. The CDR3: CSDRGPGTEAFF. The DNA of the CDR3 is TGCAGCGACAGGGGGCCCGGGACTGAAGCTTTCTTT.

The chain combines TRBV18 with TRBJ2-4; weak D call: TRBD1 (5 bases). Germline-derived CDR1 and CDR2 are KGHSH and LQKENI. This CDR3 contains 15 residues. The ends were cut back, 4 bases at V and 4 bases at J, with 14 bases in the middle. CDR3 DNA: TGTGCCAGCTCACAGGGAACAGCAGGGAAAAACATTCAGTACTTC. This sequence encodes CASSQGTAGKNIQYF.

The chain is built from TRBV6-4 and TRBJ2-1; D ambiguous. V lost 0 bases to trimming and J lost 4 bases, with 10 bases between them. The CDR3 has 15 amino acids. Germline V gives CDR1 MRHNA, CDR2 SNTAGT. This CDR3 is CASSDSFRAYNEQFF. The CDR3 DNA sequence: TGTGCCAGCAGTGACTCATTCCGGGCTTACAATGAGCAGTTCTTC.

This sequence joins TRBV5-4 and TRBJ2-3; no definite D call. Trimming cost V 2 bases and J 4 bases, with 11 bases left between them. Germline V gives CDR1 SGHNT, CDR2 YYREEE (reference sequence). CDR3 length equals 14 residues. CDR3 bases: TGTGCCAGCAGCTTACAAGGTGGGGCAGATACGCAGTATTTT. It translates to CASSLQGGADTQYF.

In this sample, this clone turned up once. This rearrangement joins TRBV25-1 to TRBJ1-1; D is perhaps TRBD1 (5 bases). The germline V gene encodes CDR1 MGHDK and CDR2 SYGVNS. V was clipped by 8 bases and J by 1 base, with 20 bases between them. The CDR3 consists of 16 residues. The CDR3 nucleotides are TGTGCCAGCCGTCCCGGGGGGGGGAGCGGGAACACTGAAGCTTTCTTT. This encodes CASRPGGGSGNTEAFF.

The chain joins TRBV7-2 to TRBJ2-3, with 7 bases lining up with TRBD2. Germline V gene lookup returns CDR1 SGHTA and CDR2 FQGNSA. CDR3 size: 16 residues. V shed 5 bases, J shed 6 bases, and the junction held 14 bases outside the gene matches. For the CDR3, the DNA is TGTGCCAGCAGCCCTATGTTAGGACTAGTCTTTGATACGCAGTATTTT. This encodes CASSPMLGLVFDTQYF. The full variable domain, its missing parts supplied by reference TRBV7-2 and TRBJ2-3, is GAGVSQSPSNKVTEKGKDVELRCDPISGHTALYWYRQSLGQGLEFLIYFQGNSAPDKSGLPSDRFSAERTGGSVSTLTIQRTQQEDSAVYLCASSPMLGLVFDTQYFGPGTRLTVL.

DNA for the CDR3: TGTGCCAGCAGTGAAGTACGGATGTCGAACACTGAAGCTTTCTTT. This gives the protein CASSEVRMSNTEAFF. The chain employs TRBV6-1 and TRBJ1-1; no definite D call. V lost 1 base to trimming and J lost 1 base, with 10 bases between them. Germline CDR1 and CDR2: MNHNS and SASEGT. CDR3 size: 15 residues.

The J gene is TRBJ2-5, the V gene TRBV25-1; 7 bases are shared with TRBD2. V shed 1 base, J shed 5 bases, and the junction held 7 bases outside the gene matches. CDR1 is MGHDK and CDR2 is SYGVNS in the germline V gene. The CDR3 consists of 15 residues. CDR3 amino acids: CASSELIWGGETQYF. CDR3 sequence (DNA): TGTGCCAGCAGTGAATTGATTTGGGGGGGTGAGACCCAGTACTTC.

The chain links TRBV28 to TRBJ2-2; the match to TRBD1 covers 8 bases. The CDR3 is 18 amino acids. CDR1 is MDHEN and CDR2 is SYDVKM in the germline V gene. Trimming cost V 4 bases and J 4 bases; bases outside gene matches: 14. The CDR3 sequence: CASSSTQGARGSTGELFF. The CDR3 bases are TGTGCCAGCAGTTCTACCCAGGGGGCGCGGGGTAGCACCGGGGAGCTGTTTTTT. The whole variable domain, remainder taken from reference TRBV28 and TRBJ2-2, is DVKVTQSSRYLVKRTGEKVFLECVQDMDHENMFWYRQDPGLGLRLIYFSYDVKMKEKGDIPEGYSVSREKKERFSLILESASTNQTSMYLCASSSTQGARGSTGELFFGEGSRLTVL.

The CDR3 sequence is CASSEPNTGELFF. The CDR3 DNA sequence: TGTGCCAGCAGTGAGCCGAACACCGGGGAGCTGTTTTTT. The J gene is TRBJ2-2, the V gene TRBV27; no clear D. Germline lookup yields CDR1 MNHEY and CDR2 SMNVEV (reference sequence). V was trimmed by 5 bases and J by 0 bases, leaving 4 bases between them. The CDR3 has 13 residues.

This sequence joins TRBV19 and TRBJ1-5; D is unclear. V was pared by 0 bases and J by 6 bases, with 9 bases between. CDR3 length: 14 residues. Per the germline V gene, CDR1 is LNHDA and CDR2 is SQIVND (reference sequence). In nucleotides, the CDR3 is TGTGCCAGTAGTATAGATGGGGAGGGTCAGCCCCAGCATTTT. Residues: CASSIDGEGQPQHF.

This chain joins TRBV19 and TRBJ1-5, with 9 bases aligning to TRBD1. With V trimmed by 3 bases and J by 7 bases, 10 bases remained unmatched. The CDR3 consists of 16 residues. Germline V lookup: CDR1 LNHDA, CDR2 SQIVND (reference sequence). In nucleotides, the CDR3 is TGTGCCAGTAGTATTCGTCGGACAGGGGATTACCAGCCCCAGCATTTT. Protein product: CASSIRRTGDYQPQHF.

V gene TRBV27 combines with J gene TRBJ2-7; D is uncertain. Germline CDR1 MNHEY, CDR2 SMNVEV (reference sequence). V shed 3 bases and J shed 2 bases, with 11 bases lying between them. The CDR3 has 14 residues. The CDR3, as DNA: TGTGCCAGCAGTTTTCCAAACCGTCCCTACGAGCAGTACTTC. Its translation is CASSFPNRPYEQYF.